The 26 T cell receptor beta chains below come from one sample, sequenced in a study of response to subunit inactivated influenza vaccine. One entry per CDR3 protein results from TCRdb running MiXCR on the RT-PCR reads. The table lists about 160,000 distinct CDR3 sequences, under 13% of them singletons. This sample comprised non-naive T cells sorted from PBMCs, obtained more than 35 days after vaccination. The receptors originated from a man aged 45-65 years who received an inactivated influenza vaccine.

The table lists this clonotype with a few counts. The chain has TRBV7-2 and TRBJ2-7, with TRBD2 matching 7 bases. Germline values: CDR1 SGHTA, CDR2 FQGNSA. The CDR3 is 15 residues long. After removal of 2 bases from V and 2 bases from J, the junction contained 6 bases not matched to a gene. The CDR3 nucleotides read TGTGCCAGCAGCTTATCCCCGGGGGGTCCCTACGAGCAGTACTTC. It encodes CASSLSPGGPYEQYF.

This clonotype counts as medium-sized (0.01 to 0.1%). The chain recombines TRBV7-2 with TRBJ2-3; D call uncertain. The germline V and J ends were trimmed by 3 bases and 4 bases, with 8 bases remaining between them. This CDR3 has 13 amino acids. Per germline, CDR1 SGHTA and CDR2 FQGNSA. The CDR3 bases are TGTGCCAGCAGCTTTTCCGTTGCAGATACGCAGTATTTT. This codes for CASSFSVADTQYF.

The sample holds many counts of this clonotype. V usage is TRBV12-3 or TRBV12-4 and J usage is TRBJ2-7, with a weak D call TRBD2 (6 bases). CDR3 length: 14 residues. The V end was cut by 5 bases, the J end by 2 bases, with 13 bases between. Here the CDR3 DNA reads TGTGCCAGCAGTGCTAGCGAAGGTCCCTACGAGCAGTACTTC. Translation gives CASSASEGPYEQYF.

The J gene is TRBJ2-1, the V gene TRBV7-9; 10 nucleotides match TRBD1. Unmatched junction bases numbered 6, after V lost 4 bases and J lost 6 bases. This CDR3 spans 15 amino acids. Germline V lookup: CDR1 SEHNR, CDR2 FQNEAQ (reference sequence). CDR3 residues: CASSSGQGSINEQFF. Written as DNA, the CDR3 is TGTGCCAGCAGCTCGGGACAGGGGTCCATCAATGAGCAGTTCTTC.

This clonotype was detected ten times or more. This chain links TRBV10-3 with TRBJ2-2, with D maybe TRBD2 (5 bases). V lost 11 bases and J 4 bases, leaving 14 bases between the germline ends. This CDR3 is built from 13 residues. CDR1 is ENHRY and CDR2 is SYGVKD in the germline V gene. CDR3 DNA: TGTGCCTCCGTGGGAGCGACCACCGGGGAGCTGTTTTTT. It encodes CASVGATTGELFF.

The chain combines TRBV20-1 with TRBJ2-5; 7 bases map to TRBD1. The CDR3 runs 14 residues. Trimming removed 6 bases from V and 1 base from J; junction bases left unmatched: 8. Germline values: CDR1 DFQATT, CDR2 SNEGSKA (reference sequence). This CDR3 reads CSAYQGQTQETQYF. CDR3 coding DNA: TGCAGTGCCTACCAGGGACAGACCCAAGAGACCCAGTACTTC.

The chain carries TRBV7-9 and TRBJ2-1; 10 bases agree with TRBD2. The length of the CDR3 is 16 residues. Germline V lookup: CDR1 SEHNR, CDR2 FQNEAQ (reference sequence). The V and J ends lost 6 bases and 10 bases, in that order; junction bases with no gene match: 15. This chain's CDR3 is CASRQLSGGSAWEQFF. In nucleotides, the CDR3 is TGTGCCAGCAGACAACTTAGCGGGGGGTCCGCATGGGAGCAGTTCTTC.

This clonotype was recorded many times. V and J are TRBV6-5 and TRBJ1-5; D remains ambiguous. The CDR3 is 15 amino acids. V lost 0 bases to trimming and J lost 2 bases, with 8 bases between them. Looked up from germline, CDR1 is MNHEY and CDR2 is SVGAGI. CDR3 DNA sequence: TGTGCCAGCAGTTACTCGAGGCACCGCAATCAGCCCCAGCATTTT. Protein sequence: CASSYSRHRNQPQHF.

The rearrangement uses TRBV28 and TRBJ1-1; D is perhaps TRBD1 (5 bases). Germline V gene lookup returns CDR1 MDHEN and CDR2 SYDVKM. Trimming took off 3 bases at V and 1 base at J, with 9 bases between the two ends. This CDR3 has 14 amino acids. CDR3 sequence (DNA): TGTGCCAGCAGTTTGGGGACCAGGAACACTGAAGCTTTCTTT. Translating it yields CASSLGTRNTEAFF.

The genes are TRBV27 and TRBJ1-5, with 8 bases lining up with TRBD1. Germline V lookup: CDR1 MNHEY, CDR2 SMNVEV (reference sequence). V lost 6 bases and J lost 7; bases outside the gene matches: 5. The CDR3 totals 13 residues. Here the CDR3 DNA reads TGTGCCAGCAGCCCAGGGGGCGGCCAGCCCCAGCATTTT. It specifies CASSPGGGQPQHF.

In this sample, this clonotype turned up a few times. This chain connects TRBV7-2 to TRBJ2-7, with 7 bases that match TRBD1. V dropped 5 bases and J dropped 5; count of bases not matched to a gene: 6. The CDR3 has 13 amino acids. Germline assignment: CDR1 SGHTA and CDR2 FQGNSA. CDR3 amino acids: CASSHTGADEQYF. The CDR3 nucleotides are TGTGCCAGCAGCCACACAGGGGCCGACGAGCAGTACTTC.

This clonotype was counted ten times or more. This sequence joins TRBV12-3 or TRBV12-4 and TRBJ2-7; D unclear. The CDR3 contains 12 residues. V dropped 2 bases and J dropped 5 bases, with 7 bases sitting between them. This CDR3 reads CASSLNRNEQYF. The CDR3 DNA follows: TGTGCCAGCAGTTTAAATCGCAACGAGCAGTACTTC.

This clonotype was seen many times. This chain connects TRBV28 to TRBJ1-2; 7 bases are a match to TRBD1. Trimming took 6 bases from V and 3 from J; bases not matched to a gene: 7. Germline V lookup: CDR1 MDHEN, CDR2 SYDVKM. The CDR3 is made up of 14 amino acids. The DNA for the CDR3 is TGTGCCAGCAGGCCGGGACAGTCATACTATGGCTACACCTTC. Its protein is CASRPGQSYYGYTF.

This clonotype came up a few times. The chain employs TRBV6-2 or TRBV6-3 and TRBJ2-1, with 9 bases fitting TRBD1. Germline CDR1 and CDR2: MNHEY and SVGEGT. There are 15 residues in the CDR3. With V trimmed by 0 bases and J by 5 bases, 2 bases remained unmatched. This chain's CDR3 is CASSYSGTGNNEQFF. The DNA for the CDR3 is TGTGCCAGCAGTTACTCCGGGACAGGGAACAATGAGCAGTTCTTC.

This clonotype was observed a handful of times. The chain joins TRBV5-1 to TRBJ1-6; D remains unclear. V shed 0 bases and J shed 6 bases, with 13 bases lying between them. Germline CDR1 and CDR2: SGHRS and YFSETQ. The CDR3 covers 16 residues. The CDR3 DNA sequence: TGCGCCAGCAGCTTGGATATCTTCACGGCTAATTCACCCCTCCACTTT. This codes for CASSLDIFTANSPLHF.

The rearrangement joins TRBV6-2 or TRBV6-3 to TRBJ2-5; TRBD1 is a possible D gene (5 bases). The V end was cut by 6 bases, the J end by 5 bases, with 19 bases between. Germline assignment: CDR1 MNHEY and CDR2 SVGEGT. The CDR3 contains 15 residues. CDR3 DNA sequence: TGTGCCAGCAGAACCAGGGCCCCGGGCGACGAGACCCAGTACTTC. Amino acid sequence: CASRTRAPGDETQYF.

This chain links TRBV4-3 with TRBJ1-1, with no clear D. This CDR3 has 14 residues. Deletions cut 5 bases from V and 3 bases from J, with 13 bases between. Germline assignment: CDR1 LGHNA and CDR2 YSLEER. The CDR3 reads CASSDGSWDTEAFF. The CDR3 DNA sequence: TGCGCCAGCAGCGACGGAAGTTGGGACACTGAAGCTTTCTTT.

This clonotype was counted at least ten times. V usage is TRBV12-3 or TRBV12-4 and J usage is TRBJ2-1; TRBD2 agrees at 7 bases. J was trimmed by 9 bases and V by 6 bases; bases with no gene match: 11. The length of the CDR3 is 14 residues. The CDR3: CASSPWGGEGEQFF. The CDR3 nucleotides read TGTGCCAGCAGCCCCTGGGGGGGAGAGGGTGAGCAGTTCTTC.

This clonotype was observed many times. V gene TRBV24-1 combines with J gene TRBJ2-3, with 8 nucleotides matching TRBD1. The CDR3 has 17 residues. V lost 4 bases and J lost 1; bases outside the gene matches: 9. The germline gives CDR1 KGHDR, CDR2 SFDVKD. CDR3 region: CATSDPGQGVGTDTQYF. The DNA for the CDR3 is TGTGCCACCAGTGACCCTGGACAGGGTGTCGGCACAGATACGCAGTATTTT.

In this sample, this clonotype turned up a few times. CDR3 DNA: TGTGCCAGCAGCCAAGACAGGAGCGGCTATGGCTACACCTTC. This encodes CASSQDRSGYGYTF. The chain links TRBV14 to TRBJ1-2; D gene unclear. CDR1 and CDR2 from the germline V gene are SGHDN and FVKESK. The CDR3 covers 14 residues. Trimming removed 0 bases from V and 4 bases from J, with 9 bases in between.

The chain uses TRBV29-1 and TRBJ1-1; 7 bases are shared with TRBD1. Trimming took 8 bases from V and 0 from J; bases not matched to a gene: 6. CDR1 and CDR2 from the germline V gene are SQVTM and ANQGSEA. The length of the CDR3 is 13 residues. For the CDR3, the DNA is TGCAGCATCAGGGACAGACTGAACACTGAAGCTTTCTTT. It codes for CSIRDRLNTEAFF.

This clonotype came up a few times. J is TRBJ2-7 and V is TRBV10-3, with 7 bases that match TRBD2. The germline CDR1 and CDR2 sequences are ENHRY and SYGVKD. V lost 9 bases to trimming and J lost 0 bases; unmatched junction nucleotides: 5. The CDR3 is made up of 13 amino acids. As DNA, the CDR3 is TGTGCCATGTCTAGCGGTAGCTCCTACGAGCAGTACTTC. Encoded protein: CAMSSGSSYEQYF.

This chain links TRBV2 with TRBJ2-1; tentatively, D is TRBD1 or TRBD2 (5 bases each). V shed 1 base and J shed 14 bases, with 12 bases lying between them. The CDR3 totals 12 residues. Germline values: CDR1 SNHLY, CDR2 FYNNEI. CDR3 bases: TGTGCCAGCAGTGAAGAGGGGCGAGCGGAGTTCTTC. This translates into CASSEEGRAEFF.

The chain has TRBV7-9 and TRBJ2-7; TRBD2 agrees at 7 bases. Unmatched junction bases numbered 13, after V lost 5 bases and J lost 0 bases. The CDR3 is 17 amino acids. Germline CDR1 reads SEHNR; CDR2 reads FQNEAQ (reference sequence). The CDR3 sequence is CASSPRVGTGGSYEQYF. Here the CDR3 DNA reads TGTGCCAGCAGCCCCCGAGTTGGGACGGGGGGCTCCTACGAGCAGTACTTC.

The chain carries TRBV20-1 and TRBJ1-2, with 7 bases identical to TRBD1. Trimming cost V 5 bases and J 8 bases; bases outside gene matches: 8. The CDR3 runs to 12 residues. The germline V gene has CDR1 DFQATT and CDR2 SNEGSKA (reference sequence). CDR3 region: CSAWRQGWGYTF. As DNA, the CDR3 is TGCAGTGCTTGGAGACAGGGTTGGGGCTACACCTTC.

This clonotype was seen a handful of times. The chain carries TRBV7-2 and TRBJ2-1; a weak D match, TRBD2 (5 bases). Germline V gene data show CDR1 as SGHTA and CDR2 as FQGNSA. The CDR3 sequence is 14 residues long. The V end lost 2 bases, the J end lost 4 bases, and 9 bases lay between the germline ends. The CDR3 bases are TGTGCCAGCAGCTTAAAAGCGGAGTACAATGAGCAGTTCTTC. This gives the protein CASSLKAEYNEQFF.